This T cell receptor (beta chain) was profiled in a study of shared clonotypes between healthy human individuals. Study overall: Each donor's CD8 memory used one plate, CD8 naive two, each CD4 subset three. Study outcomes and limitations: Clonotype sharing among donors was thought likely to change with sequencing depth.

Details on this clone: Its antigen is currently unknown.

All participating donors were Caucasian adults from Nashville, Tennessee. DNA at 150 to 250 ng, around 30,000 T cell genomes, went into sorted-subset replicate PCRs. Measured with immunoSEQ multiplex PCR; TCRdb has only the in-frame clones, and not every one. The table shows some 2,400,000 clones, with about 94% occurring only once. Germline CDR1 reads LGHNA; CDR2 reads YSLEER. Deletions cut 0 bases from V and 6 bases from J, with 3 bases between. This CDR3 has 12 amino acids. The receptor was derived from a young man in good health. Material for sequencing was naive CD4+ T cells sorted from blood. This sample's subset: CD45RA+ positively selected. The chain combines TRBV4-3 with TRBJ2-1; the D is unclear. CDR3 DNA: TGCGCCAGCAGCCAAGAGAGCAATGAGCAGTTCTTC. This codes for CASSQESNEQFF.